The rows below give T cell receptor beta chains drawn from one sample of a study of blood T cell repertoires in COVID-19. Data came from immunoSEQ multiplex PCR; TCRdb stores just in-frame clones and leaves some out. The sample lists about 120,000 clones, 60% to 85% occurring once. Source material: peripheral blood. The receptors derive from a man in his 70s with acute or convalescent COVID-19. Both conserved end residues are part of each CDR3. A D gene is named only where the DNA matches it firmly.

d_call: .
v_call: TRBV11-2
cdr3_aa: CASNPAAPAGYTF

d_call: .
v_call: TRBV5-6
cdr3_aa: CASSAKQVNTQYF

d_call: .
v_call: TRBV7-8
cdr3_aa: CASSLARTRTSNYGYTF

d_call: .
v_call: TRBV11-1
cdr3_aa: CASSLGPGKETQYF

d_call: TRBD1
v_call: TRBV27
cdr3_aa: CASSDLTGTGTNYGYTF

d_call: TRBD2
v_call: TRBV7-2
cdr3_aa: CASSEDSGGAVDTQYF

d_call: .
v_call: TRBV15
cdr3_aa: CATSRELLGVSGNTIYF

d_call: .
v_call: TRBV5-1
cdr3_aa: CASSLEGVYGYTF

d_call: TRBD1
v_call: TRBV18
cdr3_aa: CASSIQQGDYTF

d_call: .
v_call: TRBV6-2/TRBV6-3
cdr3_aa: CASSYSRAYEQYF

d_call: TRBD2
v_call: TRBV6-5
cdr3_aa: CASSNLAGDTQYF

d_call: TRBD1
v_call: TRBV11-3
cdr3_aa: CASSTSGTGGDGYTF

d_call: TRBD1
v_call: TRBV10-3
cdr3_aa: CAISERQGADETQYF

d_call: .
v_call: TRBV6-2/TRBV6-3
cdr3_aa: CASSITGQTNYGYTF

d_call: .
v_call: TRBV7-9
cdr3_aa: CASSLPRGSTNEKLFF

d_call: .
v_call: TRBV2
cdr3_aa: CASSASTLTGGYTF

d_call: .
v_call: TRBV18
cdr3_aa: CASSPVESMEGYGYTF

d_call: .
v_call: TRBV2
cdr3_aa: CANRQEGNSPLHF